What follows are 13 T cell receptor beta chains derived from one specimen sequenced in a study of neurological immune-mediated disorders. TCRdb reprocessed the 5' RACE reads with MiXCR, giving one entry per CDR3 protein. Here the sample spans just under 40,000 distinct CDR3 sequences, approximately 7.2% being singletons. Sequenced sample: CD4+ T cells from blood. These receptor sequences come from a man aged 50-59 years in good health.

In this sample, this clonotype turned up many times. The V call is TRBV12-3 or TRBV12-4, the J call TRBJ2-3, with D perhaps TRBD2 (5 bases). The CDR3 loop spans 15 amino acids. Trimming removed 5 bases at V and 1 base at J, with 13 bases between. The DNA of the CDR3 is TGTGCCAGCAGTCCCCGGGGTAGCGGCACAGATACGCAGTATTTT. It yields the protein CASSPRGSGTDTQYF.

This clonotype was recorded many times. This rearrangement joins TRBV12-3 or TRBV12-4 to TRBJ1-5; possibly TRBD1 for D (6 bases). The V and J ends lost 3 bases and 5 bases respectively, with 17 bases between them. The CDR3 covers 16 residues. Written as DNA, the CDR3 is TGTGCCAGCAGTTTGGCTTCAGGGGACCGTCATCAGCCCCAGCATTTT. Residues: CASSLASGDRHQPQHF.

This clonotype occurred many times. The chain couples TRBV20-1 to TRBJ2-5, with D maybe TRBD1 (5 bases). This CDR3 region has 12 residues. From germline, CDR1 is DFQATT and CDR2 SNEGSKA (reference sequence). V was clipped by 3 bases and J by 3 bases, with 8 bases between them. CDR3 amino acids: CSARGREETQYF. CDR3 nucleotide sequence: TGCAGTGCTAGGGGCAGGGAAGAGACCCAGTACTTC.

The chain carries TRBV5-4 and TRBJ1-2; D possibly corresponds to TRBD1 (5 bases). Per germline, CDR1 SGHNT and CDR2 YYREEE (reference sequence). Deletions cut 3 bases from V and 2 bases from J, with 11 bases between. CDR3 size: 14 residues. The CDR3 protein is CASSSIAGNYGYTF. The CDR3 bases are TGTGCCAGCAGCTCGATTGCAGGGAACTATGGCTACACCTTC.

This clonotype was detected many times. The chain recombines TRBV5-1 with TRBJ2-7; 7 bases agree with TRBD2. Germline CDR1 and CDR2: SGHRS and YFSETQ. The trim removed 4 bases at V and 0 bases at J, leaving 4 bases unmatched. The CDR3 runs to 14 residues. The CDR3 coding sequence is TGCGCCAGCAGCAAACTAGCGAACTCCTACGAGCAGTACTTC. Amino acid sequence: CASSKLANSYEQYF.

In this sample, this clonotype turned up many times. The chain has TRBV6-6 and TRBJ2-1; TRBD2 matches at 11 bases. CDR1 and CDR2 (germline): MNHNY, SVGAGI (reference sequence). J gave up 5 bases and V 2 bases, and 8 bases lay outside the gene matches. This CDR3 is 17 amino acids long. CDR3 protein: CASSYRTTSGKNNEQFF. The CDR3 nucleotides read TGTGCCAGCAGTTACCGAACGACTAGCGGGAAAAACAATGAGCAGTTCTTC.

This clonotype was recorded many times. V is TRBV18 and J is TRBJ2-3; 8 bases are a match to TRBD2. V gave up 2 bases and J gave up 1 base; unmatched junction bases: 5. CDR1 is KGHSH and CDR2 is LQKENI in the germline V gene. The CDR3 covers 16 residues. Written as DNA, the CDR3 is TGTGCCAGCTCACCATTAGCGGGATCCCGCACAGATACGCAGTATTTT. Protein: CASSPLAGSRTDTQYF.

This clonotype has ten or more counts. This chain uses TRBV7-2 with TRBJ1-6, with D perhaps TRBD1 (6 bases). The CDR3 loop spans 14 amino acids. Germline CDR1 and CDR2: SGHTA and FQGNSA. V lost 5 bases and J 12 bases, leaving 17 bases between the germline ends. CDR3 nucleotide sequence: TGTGCCAGCAGCGCCGGAGGGGGGGTGAGACCCCTCCACTTT. This codes for CASSAGGGVRPLHF.

This clonotype was counted many times. In DNA form, the CDR3 reads TGTGCCAGCAGCTCATCAATGGCGGCGGGAACGGGGGGCGCCTCCTACGAGCAGTACTTC. Its translation is CASSSSMAAGTGGASYEQYF. This sequence joins TRBV11-2 and TRBJ2-7; TRBD2 might be the D (7 bases). The CDR3 is 20 amino acids. V lost 4 bases, J lost 0 bases, and 28 bases lay in between. CDR1 is SGHAT, CDR2 FQNNGV, per germline.

This clonotype was counted ten times or more. The chain joins TRBV20-1 to TRBJ1-1; the D is unclear. This CDR3 region has 14 residues. CDR1 DFQATT and CDR2 SNEGSKA come from the germline V gene (reference sequence). Trimming took 3 bases from V and 1 from J, leaving 12 bases between them. CDR3 sequence: CSASWSGRNTEAFF. CDR3 bases: TGCAGTGCTAGTTGGTCGGGCCGGAACACTGAAGCTTTCTTT.

Many counts were recorded for this clonotype. This chain connects TRBV29-1 to TRBJ2-1, with 8 bases lining up with TRBD1. Germline V gene sequence: CDR1 SQVTM, CDR2 ANQGSEA. V shed 4 bases, J shed 8 bases, and the junction held 7 bases outside the gene matches. The length of the CDR3 is 13 residues. As DNA, the CDR3 is TGCAGCGTTGGGGACAGGCTTAGGTATGAGCAGTTCTTC. This encodes CSVGDRLRYEQFF.

This clonotype has at least ten counts. The chain is built from TRBV7-2 and TRBJ2-1; D gene unclear. V was cut by 0 bases and J by 7 bases, with 7 bases left in between. CDR3 length equals 13 residues. Germline loops: CDR1 SGHTA, CDR2 FQGNSA. DNA of the CDR3: TGTGCCAGCAGCTTAGCGTTGGGGAATGAGCAGTTCTTC. Amino acid sequence: CASSLALGNEQFF.

Many counts were recorded for this clonotype. J is TRBJ2-5 and V is TRBV7-9; 8 bases are shared with TRBD1. Germline V CDR1 and CDR2: SEHNR, FQNEAQ (reference sequence). The V gene end was trimmed by 3 bases and the J gene end by 6 bases; junction bases not matched to a gene: 9. CDR3 size: 15 residues. CDR3 bases: TGTGCCAGCAGCTTTTTTGGACAGGGCGGCCAGACCCAGTACTTC. This translates into CASSFFGQGGQTQYF.